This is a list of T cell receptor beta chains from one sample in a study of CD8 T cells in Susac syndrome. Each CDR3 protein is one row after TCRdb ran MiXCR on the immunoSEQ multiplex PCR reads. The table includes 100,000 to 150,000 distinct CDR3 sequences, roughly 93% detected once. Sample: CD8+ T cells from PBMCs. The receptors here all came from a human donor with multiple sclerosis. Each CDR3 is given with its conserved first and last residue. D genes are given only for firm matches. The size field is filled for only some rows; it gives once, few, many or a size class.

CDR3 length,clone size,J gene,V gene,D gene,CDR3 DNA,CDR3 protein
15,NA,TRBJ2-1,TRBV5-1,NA,TGCGCCAGCAGCCAACGAGGGTCAGGGGTCAATGAGCAGTTCTTC,CASSQRGSGVNEQFF
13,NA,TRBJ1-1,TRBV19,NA,TGTGCCAGTAGTATTCAAGGGGGCACTGAAGCTTTCTTT,CASSIQGGTEAFF
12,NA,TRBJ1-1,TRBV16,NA,TGTGCCAGCAGCCAGTCTTGGGTTGAAGCTTTCTTT,CASSQSWVEAFF
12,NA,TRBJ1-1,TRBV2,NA,TGTGCCAGCCGCAGGGCCAACACTGAAGCTTTCTTT,CASRRANTEAFF
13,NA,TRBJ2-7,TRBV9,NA,TGTGCCAGCAGCGTAGATTCGGGATACGAGCAGTACTTC,CASSVDSGYEQYF
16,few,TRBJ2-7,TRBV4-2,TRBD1,TGTGCCAGCAGCCAAGTGGACAGGGGCCCATTCTACGAGCAGTACTTC,CASSQVDRGPFYEQYF
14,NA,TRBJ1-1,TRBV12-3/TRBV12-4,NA,TGTGCCAGCAGTCCCTCCGGAGGGAACACTGAAGCTTTCTTT,CASSPSGGNTEAFF
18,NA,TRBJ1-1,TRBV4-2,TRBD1,TGTGCCAGCAGCCAAGATTTTTTTATCATGGCAGGGGGGACTGAAGCTTTCTTT,CASSQDFFIMAGGTEAFF
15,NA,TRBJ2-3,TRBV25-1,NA,TGTGCCAGCAGTGAATATCATGATGTGGCAGATACGCAGTATTTT,CASSEYHDVADTQYF
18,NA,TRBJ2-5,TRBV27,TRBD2,TGTGCCAGCAGTTTATCGGCTAGCGGGAGTACGTGGGGGGAGACCCAGTACTTC,CASSLSASGSTWGETQYF
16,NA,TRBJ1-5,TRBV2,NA,TGTGCCAGTTGTATGTCGCCGGGACACCGCAATCAGCCCCAGCATTTT,CASCMSPGHRNQPQHF
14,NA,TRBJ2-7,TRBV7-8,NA,TGTGCCAGCAGCTTAGACGTCAGACCCTACGAGCAGTACTTC,CASSLDVRPYEQYF
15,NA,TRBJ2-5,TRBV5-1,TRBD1,TGCGCCAGCAGCTCCTCCAGGGGGTCATCGGTGCCCCAGTACTTC,CASSSSRGSSVPQYF
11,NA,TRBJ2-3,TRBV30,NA,TGTGCCTGGAGCCCGGCAGATACGCAGTATTTT,CAWSPADTQYF
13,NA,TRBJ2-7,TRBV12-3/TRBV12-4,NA,TGTGCCAGCAGTTTTTACCAGGTCCACGAGCAGTACTTC,CASSFYQVHEQYF
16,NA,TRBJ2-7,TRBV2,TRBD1,TGTGCCAGCAGTGACACCGGGACAGGGGATACCTACGAGCAGTACTTC,CASSDTGTGDTYEQYF
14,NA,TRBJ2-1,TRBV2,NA,TGTGCCAGCAGTGACAGAAGCTCCTACAATGAGCAGTTCTTC,CASSDRSSYNEQFF
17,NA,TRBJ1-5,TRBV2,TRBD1,TGTGCCAGCAGTATTGGGACAGCTTCCTATAGCAATCAGCCCCAGCATTTT,CASSIGTASYSNQPQHF
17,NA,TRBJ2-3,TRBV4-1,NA,TGCGCCAGCAGCCAAGATATTGGGGCCGGTTCCACAGATACGCAGTATTTT,CASSQDIGAGSTDTQYF
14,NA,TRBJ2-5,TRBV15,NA,TGTGCCACCAGCCCCCGATCTAGCCGCGAGACCCAGTACTTC,CATSPRSSRETQYF
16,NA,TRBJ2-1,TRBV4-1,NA,TGCGCCAGCAGCCAAGATCGGAGCACGCGCGACAATGAGCAGTTCTTC,CASSQDRSTRDNEQFF
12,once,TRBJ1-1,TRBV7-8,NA,TGTGCCAGCAGCTCCGCGGGGTGGAGGGATCCCTTT,CASSSAGWRDPF
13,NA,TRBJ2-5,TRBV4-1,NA,TGCGCCAGCAGCCAAACTGACCCCGGGACCCAGTACTTC,CASSQTDPGTQYF
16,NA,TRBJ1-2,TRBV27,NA,TGTGCCAGCAGTTTAAGGGGGGCAGGGCCCAACTATGGCTACACCTTC,CASSLRGAGPNYGYTF
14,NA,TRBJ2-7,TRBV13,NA,TGTGCCAGCAGCCTACCCGGGCTAGACTACGAGCAGTACTTC,CASSLPGLDYEQYF
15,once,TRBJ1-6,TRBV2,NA,TGTGCCAGCAGTGAAATAGGACGGGATAATTCACCCCTCCACTTT,CASSEIGRDNSPLHF
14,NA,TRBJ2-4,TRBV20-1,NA,TGCAGTGCTAGAGATTATAACAAAAAAAACATTCAGTACTTC,CSARDYNKKNIQYF
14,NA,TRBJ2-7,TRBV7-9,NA,TGTGCCAGCAGCTTTCCGGGACAAGCCTACGAGCAGTACTTC,CASSFPGQAYEQYF
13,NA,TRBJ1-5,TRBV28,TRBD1,TGCGCCAGCACGGACAGGGGGCGAGAGCCCCAGCATTTT,CASTDRGREPQHF